The 31 T cell receptor beta chains below come from one sample, sequenced in a study of blood T cells in healthy people across ages (dated by TCRdb to 2014 to 2015). Libraries were made using 5' RACE. The instrument given in TCRdb is Illumina HiSeq 2500. The second PCR ran for roughly 6 to 11 cycles and used a J-beta primer mix along with a sample-barcoded 5' primer. The public reads were reprocessed in TCRdb via fastp at Q25 and MiXCR, keeping in-frame beta chains. Identical CDR3 proteins give one entry, which carries the most common genes and DNA. Across this sample there are about 840,000 distinct CDR3 sequences, with about 28% seen only once. About 9.4% of the sample comes from the top ten. The sample was also linked to a second study, of T cells of mothers and their children.

Sequencing was carried out using blood. Every receptor here comes from a woman in her forties in good health.

About this clonotype itself: A much larger clonotype is one base distant, so this may be a read error. The chain carries TRBV2 and TRBJ1-1; D call uncertain. The CDR3 extends over 13 amino acids. Germline CDR1 and CDR2: SNHLY and FYNNEI. The V and J ends lost 6 bases and 1 base respectively, with 9 bases between them. The CDR3 DNA reads as TGTGCCAGCAGGGTACAGCCGAACACTGAAGCTTTCTTT. Protein sequence: CASRVQPNTEAFF. Looking up the rest from reference TRBV2 and TRBJ1-1 gives the full variable domain: EPEVTQTPSHQVTQMGQEVILRCVPISNHLYFYWYRQILGQKVEFLVSFYNNEISEKSEIFDDQFSVERPDGSNFTLKIRSTKLEDSAMYFCASRVQPNTEAFFGQGTRLTVV.

This clonotype was found a few times. This chain joins TRBV28 and TRBJ2-7; D gene unclear. Per germline, CDR1 MDHEN and CDR2 SYDVKM. This CDR3 is 19 amino acids long. V was cut by 4 bases and J by 3 bases, with 28 bases left in between. CDR3 nucleotides: TGTGCCAGCAGTTCCCGGACCTACGGAGTAGTCCTTATGCGCTACGAGCAGTACTTC. Encoded protein: CASSSRTYGVVLMRYEQYF.

V usage is TRBV12-3 or TRBV12-4 and J usage is TRBJ2-5; a weak D match, TRBD2 (6 bases). Trimming took 4 bases from V and 7 from J, leaving 10 bases between them. CDR3 length: 12 amino acids. CDR3 residues: CASSSGGGTQYF. For the CDR3, the DNA is TGTGCCAGCAGTTCCGGGGGAGGGACCCAGTACTTC.

About this clonotype itself: One base away lies a much larger clone, so this may be a sequencing read error. The chain recombines TRBV7-2 with TRBJ2-6; TRBD1 matches 9 bases. CDR1 and CDR2 from the germline V gene are SGHTA and FQGNSA. This CDR3 is 15 amino acids long. CDR3 DNA sequence: TGTGCCAGCTTTACAGGGGGCTCTGGGACCAACGTCCTGACTTTC. As protein: CASFTGGSGTNVLTF.

The chain combines TRBV7-9 with TRBJ2-7; D might be TRBD1 or TRBD2, each matching 5 bases. There are 16 residues in the CDR3. Trimming left V 3 bases short and J 4 bases short, with 19 bases between. The V gene's germline CDR1 is SEHNR and CDR2 FQNEAQ (reference sequence). The CDR3: CASSLSRDLKPYEQYF. CDR3 DNA sequence: TGTGCCAGCAGCTTGAGCCGGGACCTAAAACCTTACGAGCAGTACTTC. The complete variable domain, with remaining parts taken from reference TRBV7-9 and TRBJ2-7, reads DTGVSQNPRHKITKRGQNVTFRCDPISEHNRLYWYRQTLGQGPEFLTYFQNEAQLEKSRLLSDRFSAERPKGSFSTLEIQRTEQGDSAMYLCASSLSRDLKPYEQYFGPGTRLTVT.

This clonotype was seen ten or more times. The rearrangement links TRBV20-1 to TRBJ2-7, with D perhaps being TRBD1 or TRBD2 (5 bases each). This CDR3 is built from 13 residues. Germline CDR1 and CDR2: DFQATT and SNEGSKA (reference sequence). Trimming removed 1 base at V and 2 bases at J, with 9 bases between. CDR3: CSARGDQTYEQYF. CDR3 coding DNA: TGCAGTGCTAGAGGGGACCAGACCTACGAGCAGTACTTC.

The sample holds a few counts of this clonotype. This chain connects TRBV7-9 to TRBJ2-5, with D possibly TRBD2 on 5 matching bases. The germline gives CDR1 SEHNR, CDR2 FQNEAQ (reference sequence). With 5 bases removed from V and 1 base from J, the gap between germline ends came to 14 bases. CDR3 length equals 15 residues. CDR3 region: CASSPPDGIQETQYF. Written as DNA, the CDR3 is TGTGCCAGCAGCCCACCGGACGGGATCCAAGAGACCCAGTACTTC.

The table lists this clonotype with a few counts. This chain uses TRBV19 with TRBJ2-1; D is perhaps TRBD1 or TRBD2 (6 bases each). Per germline, CDR1 LNHDA and CDR2 SQIVND (reference sequence). V was trimmed by 10 bases and J by 2 bases, leaving 15 bases between them. CDR3 length: 14 amino acids. This chain's CDR3 is CATQPGAAYNEQFF. The CDR3 nucleotides read TGTGCCACTCAGCCGGGGGCAGCCTACAATGAGCAGTTCTTC.

The chain has TRBV20-1 and TRBJ2-4, with D tentatively TRBD2 (6 bases). The CDR3 covers 13 residues. The V end was cut by 6 bases, the J end by 0 bases, with 9 bases between. In germline, CDR1 is DFQATT, CDR2 SNEGSKA (reference sequence). CDR3: CSAEGLAKNIQYF. CDR3 in DNA: TGCAGTGCGGAGGGACTAGCCAAAAACATTCAGTACTTC.

This clonotype was detected many times. V is TRBV28 and J is TRBJ1-2, with D hard to call. Per germline, CDR1 MDHEN and CDR2 SYDVKM. Trimming took off 2 bases at V and 11 bases at J, with 18 bases between the two ends. The CDR3 has 14 residues. The CDR3 bases are TGTGCCAGCAGTTTAGGTAGAAGGGCTGCTCGATACACCTTC. Residues: CASSLGRRAARYTF.

Note on this clonotype: Given a much more abundant clone one base away, this may be a read error. The chain links TRBV5-1 to TRBJ2-7, with D uncertain. Per germline, CDR1 SGHRS and CDR2 YFSETQ. The CDR3 loop spans 16 amino acids. The chain's CDR3 is CASTLDSFPSTDEQYF. CDR3 nucleotides: TGCGCCAGCACCTTGGATTCGTTTCCCTCTACGGATGAGCAGTACTTC. Full variable domain (missing parts from reference TRBV5-1 and TRBJ2-7): KAGVTQTPRYLIKTRGQQVTLSCSPISGHRSVSWYQQTPGQGLQFLFEYFSETQRNKGNFPGRFSGRQFSNSRSEMNVSTLELGDSALYLCASTLDSFPSTDEQYFGPGTRLTVT.

The gene calls are TRBV7-6 and TRBJ1-4; the D is unclear. Trimming stripped 5 bases from V and 10 bases from J, with 20 bases between. Germline V gene sequence: CDR1 SGHVS, CDR2 FNYEAQ. The CDR3 sequence is 15 residues long. This CDR3 reads CASSQRRSERGKLFF. The CDR3 bases are TGTGCCAGCAGCCAGAGACGGAGTGAGAGAGGAAAACTGTTTTTT.

This clonotype was counted between two and nine times. V and J are TRBV6-6 and TRBJ2-2; D remains unclear. The CDR3 runs to 13 residues. Trimming left V 7 bases short and J 8 bases short, with 14 bases between. Germline CDR1 reads MNHNY; CDR2 reads SVGAGI (reference sequence). The CDR3 here is CASTRGSLGELFF. Here the CDR3 DNA reads TGTGCCAGCACCCGAGGCAGTTTAGGGGAGCTGTTTTTT.

The gene calls are TRBV6-1 and TRBJ2-1; TRBD2 might be the D (6 bases). V was shortened by 8 bases and J by 7 bases, with 18 bases between the two germline ends. Germline V CDR1 and CDR2: MNHNS, SASEGT. The CDR3 length is 14 residues. Written as DNA, the CDR3 is TGTGCCAGCTTTAGGGACTCGTTATTGAATGAGCAGTTCTTC. Its protein is CASFRDSLLNEQFF.

This clonotype was recorded a few times. The CDR3 loop is CASGFRGGNEQFF. The CDR3 DNA sequence: TGTGCTAGTGGTTTCAGGGGCGGCAATGAGCAGTTCTTC. The chain carries TRBV12-5 and TRBJ2-1, with a possible D match to TRBD1 (6 bases). Germline CDR1 is LGHNT and CDR2 is FRNRAP. V shed 3 bases and J shed 6 bases, with 9 bases lying between them. The CDR3 totals 13 residues.

There are many counts of this clonotype. V is TRBV28 and J is TRBJ1-2, with D tentatively TRBD1 (5 bases). The CDR3 runs to 13 residues. The germline gives CDR1 MDHEN, CDR2 SYDVKM. Trimming took 11 bases from V and 7 from J, leaving 20 bases between them. This chain's CDR3 is CAGKGDWATGYTF. CDR3 coding DNA: TGTGCCGGTAAAGGGGATTGGGCAACTGGCTACACCTTC.

The chain joins TRBV4-1 to TRBJ1-5; 12 bases line up with TRBD1. CDR3 size: 18 residues. V lost 0 bases, J lost 3 bases, and 6 bases stayed unmatched. CDR1 is MGHRA, CDR2 YSYEKL, per germline. CDR3: CASSQDWGQGAINQPQHF. For the CDR3, the DNA is TGCGCCAGCAGCCAAGATTGGGGACAGGGGGCCATCAATCAGCCCCAGCATTTT.

The chain is built from TRBV28 and TRBJ1-2; tentative D call: TRBD1 (5 bases). Per the germline V gene, CDR1 is MDHEN and CDR2 is SYDVKM. This CDR3 spans 20 amino acids. Trimming took 4 bases from V and 5 from J, leaving 32 bases between them. The CDR3: CASSSSGVGSARRGRYGYTF. The CDR3 nucleotides are TGTGCCAGCAGTTCTAGCGGGGTGGGCAGTGCTCGTCGGGGCAGGTATGGCTACACCTTC.

This clonotype occurred many times. J is TRBJ2-5 and V is TRBV7-2, with D unresolved. CDR3 size: 15 residues. The V end was cut by 3 bases, the J end by 2 bases, with 13 bases between. Germline CDR1 SGHTA, CDR2 FQGNSA. The CDR3 is CASSFTSTAQETQYF. The CDR3 DNA reads as TGTGCCAGCAGCTTTACCAGCACAGCACAAGAGACCCAGTACTTC.

This sequence joins TRBV19 and TRBJ1-2; 9 bases are shared with TRBD1. The CDR3 covers 12 residues. The J segment lost 4 bases and the V segment lost 9 bases, leaving 3 bases of the junction unmatched. The V gene's germline CDR1 is LNHDA and CDR2 SQIVND (reference sequence). CDR3 amino acids: CASMGQGYGYTF. CDR3 DNA sequence: TGTGCCAGCATGGGACAGGGCTATGGCTACACCTTC.

This clonotype was seen only a few times. This chain joins TRBV5-6 and TRBJ1-1; TRBD1 matches at 9 bases. V lost 5 bases, J lost 4 bases, and 6 bases stayed unmatched. This CDR3 has 14 amino acids. The germline V gene has CDR1 SGHDT and CDR2 YYEEEE. The CDR3 sequence: CASRETGGVTEAFF. CDR3 sequence (DNA): TGTGCCAGCAGGGAGACAGGGGGAGTCACTGAAGCTTTCTTT.

The chain links TRBV2 to TRBJ1-5; 10 nucleotides line up with TRBD1. Germline CDR1 and CDR2: SNHLY and FYNNEI. The V and J ends lost 3 bases and 6 bases, in that order; junction bases with no gene match: 8. The CDR3 spans 16 residues. In DNA, the CDR3 is TGTGCCAGCAGTGACTTGACAGGGGGCGCGAGTCAGCCCCAGCATTTT. Translated: CASSDLTGGASQPQHF.

V gene TRBV4-3 combines with J gene TRBJ2-7, with D perhaps TRBD2 (5 bases). The CDR3 length is 14 residues. The ends were cut back, 0 bases at V and 6 bases at J, with 12 bases in the middle. CDR1 and CDR2 (germline): LGHNA, YSLEER. CDR3 sequence: CASSQDRLAVEQYF. The DNA for the CDR3 is TGCGCCAGCAGCCAAGATCGCCTAGCAGTCGAGCAGTACTTC.

The chain combines TRBV20-1 with TRBJ2-1, with 9 bases identical to TRBD2. Germline assignment: CDR1 DFQATT and CDR2 SNEGSKA (reference sequence). V gave up 6 bases and J gave up 2 bases; unmatched junction bases: 8. The CDR3 has 15 amino acids. Here the CDR3 DNA reads TGCAGTGCAACCCGCCCTAGCGGGGCCTACAATGAGCAGTTCTTC. It specifies CSATRPSGAYNEQFF.

This clonotype showed up just a few times. The V and J genes are TRBV7-9 and TRBJ2-1; TRBD2 aligns across 13 bases. The junction had 11 bases not matched to a gene; V was cut back by 5 bases and J by 4 bases. This CDR3 has 18 residues. The germline V gene has CDR1 SEHNR and CDR2 FQNEAQ (reference sequence). The CDR3 sequence: CASSPLTSGGVHYNEQFF. In nucleotides, the CDR3 is TGTGCCAGCAGCCCCCTAACTAGCGGGGGGGTGCATTACAATGAGCAGTTCTTC.

This clonotype was seen repeatedly, ten times or more. The rearrangement uses TRBV3-1 and TRBJ2-7, with unresolved D. Trimming took off 0 bases at V and 3 bases at J, with 12 bases between the two ends. The CDR3 is made up of 15 amino acids. From germline, CDR1 is LGHDT and CDR2 YNNKEL (reference sequence). CDR3 sequence reads: CASSQDTNFNYEQYF. The CDR3 DNA reads TGTGCCAGCAGCCAAGACACAAATTTCAACTACGAGCAGTACTTC.

This rearrangement joins TRBV20-1 to TRBJ1-4; D gene uncertain. V shed 0 bases and J shed 3 bases, with 14 bases lying between them. Germline CDR1 reads DFQATT; CDR2 reads SNEGSKA (reference sequence). This CDR3 has 16 residues. The CDR3 DNA is TGCAGTGCTAGAGAGGGAGGGCCCGGAGCTAATGAAAAACTGTTTTTT. Residues: CSAREGGPGANEKLFF.

J is TRBJ2-3 and V is TRBV7-2, with D unclear. V was trimmed by 6 bases and J by 1 base, leaving 8 bases between them. The CDR3 covers 13 residues. The germline V gene encodes CDR1 SGHTA and CDR2 FQGNSA. CDR3: CASRLRGTDTQYF. The DNA of the CDR3 is TGTGCCAGCAGGCTTCGGGGCACAGATACGCAGTATTTT.

In this sample, this clonotype turned up a few times. The CDR3 DNA sequence: TGCAGTGCTAGCCGACCGTCCTACGAGCAGTACTTC. Amino acid sequence: CSASRPSYEQYF. This sequence joins TRBV20-1 and TRBJ2-7; no firm D call. The CDR3 length is 12 residues. Trimming cost V 3 bases and J 1 base, with 7 bases left between them. Germline assignment: CDR1 DFQATT and CDR2 SNEGSKA (reference sequence).

This clonotype was detected ten times or more. The rearrangement joins TRBV7-2 to TRBJ2-7; D unresolved. Germline V gives CDR1 SGHTA, CDR2 FQGNSA. This CDR3 contains 12 residues. Trimming shortened V by 5 bases and J by 1 base, and 6 bases separated the two germline ends. Here the CDR3 DNA reads TGTGCCAGCAGCGCCCCTTCCTACGAGCAGTACTTC. Protein product: CASSAPSYEQYF.

The V and J genes are TRBV10-3 and TRBJ1-2; a possible D gene is TRBD1 (5 bases). The CDR3 spans 13 residues. Trimming removed 5 bases from V and 7 bases from J, with 14 bases in between. Germline V gives CDR1 ENHRY, CDR2 SYGVKD. The CDR3 sequence is CAISNQGGLGYTF. The CDR3 coding sequence is TGTGCCATCAGTAATCAGGGAGGACTTGGCTACACCTTC.